This T cell receptor beta chain came from a study of blood T cell repertoires in COVID-19 (dated by TCRdb to about 2020). With regard to the full study: Samples covering the acute and convalescent phases of COVID-19 were provided by collaborators in the United States, Italy and Spain. The repertoires were released in a freely available public database intended as a resource for research on the immune response to SARS-CoV-2. A de-identified subject ID, COVID-19 status, age in years and sex were almost always included in the sample metadata. Where HLA class I and class II types were available, the types were taken from metadata supplied by the sample provider, not from assay-based typing. The samples were drawn from two sources: the first 160 participants of the ongoing ImmuneRACE study, and 1,000 to 1,500 subjects contributed by 6 global collaborators. Deeply sampled blood TCRbeta repertoires from subjects exposed to, actively infected with, or recovered from COVID-19 were included in the dataset. The material from the prospective study consisted of cDNA or gDNA derived from T cells, B-cell-depleted T cells, or PBMCs. What the work shows at the level of the full study, not this receptor alone: The amount of clinical and demographic metadata varied by source and participant and was provided uncurated.

Collaborating institutions collected whole blood in K2EDTA tubes following their own protocols. For TCRbeta analysis, collaborators shipped samples in one of three forms: frozen whole blood, isolated PBMCs, or DNA extracted from either of those sample types. The immunoSEQ Assay, a bias-controlled multiplex PCR, was used to amplify TCRbeta CDR3 regions from genomic DNA. The original methods were these. Nucleated cell counts per sample were estimated from amplification of reference gene primers within the assay. To quantify the absolute abundance of each unique TCRbeta CDR3 rearrangement, sequence reads were collapsed and filtered. For each sample, productive Simpson clonality was calculated as the square root of Simpson's diversity index over productive rearrangements. Here the immuneACCESS table is served through TCRdb, limited to in-frame sequences with V and J called. Missing clones are a known gap in these copies; in checked studies unresolved V genes cover under half, and the rest lacks a known reason. That table gives V, J and clone size, and the DNA gave D and trimming. The sample table holds about 97,000 clones, of which approximately 89% were seen once. 20% of the sample goes to the ten largest clones.

A word on this clone: What this receptor recognizes is not known. It has no much larger one-base neighbor in the sample; base qualities were not kept.

The CDR3 goes from the cysteine to the phenylalanine over 11 residues. CDR3 DNA is the only sequence kept; it has 33 bases, read in frame from the first base. CDR1 and CDR2 were assigned from the germline V gene (reference sequence) as SEHNR and FQNEAQ. V loses 5 bases of germline sequence and J loses 8 bases, and the interval between the two ends is 9 bases. The sample taken for sequencing was peripheral blood. The TCR originated in a human donor in a cohort sampled during active COVID-19. The V and J segments used are TRBV7-9 and TRBJ1-2; the D gene remains uncertain. CDR3 loop: CASSPGQGYTF. The nucleotide sequence is given as TGTGCCAGCAGCCCTGGCCAAGGCTACACCTTC.